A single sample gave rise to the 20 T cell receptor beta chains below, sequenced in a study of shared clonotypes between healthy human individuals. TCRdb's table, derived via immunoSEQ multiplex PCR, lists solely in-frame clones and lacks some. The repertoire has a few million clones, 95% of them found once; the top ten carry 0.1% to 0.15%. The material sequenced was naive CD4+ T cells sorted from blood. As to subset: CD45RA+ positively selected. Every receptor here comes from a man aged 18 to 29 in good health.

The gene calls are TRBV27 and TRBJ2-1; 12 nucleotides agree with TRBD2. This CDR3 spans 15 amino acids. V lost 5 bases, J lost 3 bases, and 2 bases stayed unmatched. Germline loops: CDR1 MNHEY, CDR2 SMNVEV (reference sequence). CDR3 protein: CASSRLAGDYNEQFF. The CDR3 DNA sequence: TGTGCCAGCAGTAGACTAGCGGGGGACTACAATGAGCAGTTCTTC.

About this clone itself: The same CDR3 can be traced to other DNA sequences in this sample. CDR3 sequence: CASSSGGNQPQHF. The CDR3, as DNA: TGTGCCAGCAGCTCCGGGGGGAATCAGCCCCAGCATTTT. V gene TRBV7-2 combines with J gene TRBJ1-5, with a possible D match to TRBD1 (5 bases). The V end lost 4 bases, the J end lost 4 bases, and 8 bases lay between the germline ends. This CDR3 has 13 amino acids. CDR1 SGHTA and CDR2 FQGNSA come from the germline V gene. Filled out from reference TRBV7-2 and TRBJ1-5, the complete variable domain reads GAGVSQSPSNKVTEKGKDVELRCDPISGHTALYWYRQSLGQGLEFLIYFQGNSAPDKSGLPSDRFSAERTGGSVSTLTIQRTQQEDSAVYLCASSSGGNQPQHFGDGTRLSIL.

DNA of the CDR3: TGTGCCAGCACTGAGGACAGGGGGCAATACAATGAGCAGTTCTTC. Its translation is CASTEDRGQYNEQFF. The V and J genes are TRBV2 and TRBJ2-1; 11 nucleotides align to TRBD1. The CDR3 length is 15 residues. V was pared by 7 bases and J by 4 bases, with 6 bases of the junction left unmatched. Germline CDR1 is SNHLY and CDR2 is FYNNEI.

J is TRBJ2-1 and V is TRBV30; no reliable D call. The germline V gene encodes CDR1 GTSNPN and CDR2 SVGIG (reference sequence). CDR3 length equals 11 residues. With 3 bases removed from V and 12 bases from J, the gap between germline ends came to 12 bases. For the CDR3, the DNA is TGTGCCTGGAGCGCAGGCTTAGGGCAGTTCTTC. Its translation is CAWSAGLGQFF. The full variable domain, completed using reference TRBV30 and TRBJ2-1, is SQTIHQWPATLVQPVGSPLSLECTVEGTSNPNLYWYRQAAGRGLQLLFYSVGIGQISSEVPQNLSASRPQDRQFILSSKKLLLSDSGFYLCAWSAGLGQFFGPGTRLTVL.

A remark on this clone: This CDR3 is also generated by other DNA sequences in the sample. CDR3 region: CASRLGGGTDTQYF. Written as DNA, the CDR3 is TGTGCCAGCAGACTCGGGGGGGGCACAGATACGCAGTATTTT. The rearrangement links TRBV6-5 to TRBJ2-3, with TRBD2 identical over 8 bases. The CDR3 is 14 residues long. The germline V gene has CDR1 MNHEY and CDR2 SVGAGI. Trimming removed 6 bases from V and 1 base from J; junction bases left unmatched: 3.

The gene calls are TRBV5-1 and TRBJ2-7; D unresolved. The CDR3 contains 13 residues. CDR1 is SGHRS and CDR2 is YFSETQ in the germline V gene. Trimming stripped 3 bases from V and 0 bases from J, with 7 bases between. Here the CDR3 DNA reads TGCGCCAGCAGCTCCCGACCCTCCTACGAGCAGTACTTC. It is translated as CASSSRPSYEQYF.

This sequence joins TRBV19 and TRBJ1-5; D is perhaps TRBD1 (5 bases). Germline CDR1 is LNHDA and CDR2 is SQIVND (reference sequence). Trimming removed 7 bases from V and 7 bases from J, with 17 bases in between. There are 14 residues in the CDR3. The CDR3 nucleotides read TGTGCCAGTACCCCGGCATGGGGGGGACAGCCCCAGCATTTT. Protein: CASTPAWGGQPQHF.

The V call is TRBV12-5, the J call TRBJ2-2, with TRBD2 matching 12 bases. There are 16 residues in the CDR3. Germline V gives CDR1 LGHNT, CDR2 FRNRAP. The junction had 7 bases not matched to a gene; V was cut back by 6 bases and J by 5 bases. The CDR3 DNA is TGTGCTAGTGGCCCCCAACTAGCGGGAGGTACCGGGGAGCTGTTTTTT. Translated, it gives CASGPQLAGGTGELFF.

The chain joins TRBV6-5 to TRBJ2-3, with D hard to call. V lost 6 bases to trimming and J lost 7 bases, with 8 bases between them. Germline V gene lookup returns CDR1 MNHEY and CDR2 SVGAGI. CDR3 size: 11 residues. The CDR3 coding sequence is TGTGCCAGCAGCTCGACAAATACGCAGTATTTT. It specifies CASSSTNTQYF.

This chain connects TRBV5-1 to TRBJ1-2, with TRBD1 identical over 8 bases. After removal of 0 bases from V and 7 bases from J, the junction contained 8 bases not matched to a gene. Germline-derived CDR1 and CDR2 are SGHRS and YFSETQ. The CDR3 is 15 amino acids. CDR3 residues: CASSLDGQGRSGYTF. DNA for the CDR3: TGCGCCAGCAGCTTGGATGGACAGGGACGGTCTGGCTACACCTTC.

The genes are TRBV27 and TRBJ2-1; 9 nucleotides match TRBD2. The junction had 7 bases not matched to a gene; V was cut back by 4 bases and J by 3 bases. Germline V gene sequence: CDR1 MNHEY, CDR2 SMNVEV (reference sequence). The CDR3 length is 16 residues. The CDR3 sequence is CASSSRAGGIYNEQFF. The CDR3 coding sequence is TGTGCCAGCAGTTCCCGAGCGGGGGGTATCTACAATGAGCAGTTCTTC.

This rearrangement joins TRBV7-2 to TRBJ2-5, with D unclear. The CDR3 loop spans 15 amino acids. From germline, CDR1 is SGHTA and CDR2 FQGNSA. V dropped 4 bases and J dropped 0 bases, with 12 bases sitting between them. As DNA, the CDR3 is TGTGCCAGCAGCTCACCCGGCCACTACCAAGAGACCCAGTACTTC. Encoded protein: CASSSPGHYQETQYF.

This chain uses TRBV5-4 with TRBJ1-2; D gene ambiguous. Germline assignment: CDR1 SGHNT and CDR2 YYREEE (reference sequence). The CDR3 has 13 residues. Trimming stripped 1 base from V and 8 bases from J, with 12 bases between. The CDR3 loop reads CASSLSSGRGYTF. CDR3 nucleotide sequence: TGTGCCAGCAGCTTGTCATCAGGCCGGGGCTACACCTTC.

DNA for the CDR3: TGTGCCAGCTCACCACTGTCGGGCTTGGCTAATGAAAAACTGTTTTTT. This encodes CASSPLSGLANEKLFF. The V and J genes are TRBV18 and TRBJ1-4; no clear D. The CDR3 contains 16 residues. Germline CDR1 and CDR2: KGHSH and LQKENI. The V end was cut by 1 base, the J end by 3 bases, with 12 bases between.

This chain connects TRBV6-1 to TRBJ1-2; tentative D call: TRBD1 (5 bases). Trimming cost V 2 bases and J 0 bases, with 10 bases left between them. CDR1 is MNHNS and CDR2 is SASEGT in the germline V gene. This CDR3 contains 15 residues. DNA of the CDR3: TGTGCCAGCAGTGAACCTGACAGACCTAACTATGGCTACACCTTC. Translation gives CASSEPDRPNYGYTF.

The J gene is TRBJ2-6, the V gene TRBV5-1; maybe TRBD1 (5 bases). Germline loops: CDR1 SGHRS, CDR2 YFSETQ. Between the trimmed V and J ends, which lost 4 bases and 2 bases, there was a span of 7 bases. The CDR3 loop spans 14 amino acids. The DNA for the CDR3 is TGCGCCAGCAGCCCCAGGGCTGGGGCCAACGTCCTGACTTTC. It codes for CASSPRAGANVLTF. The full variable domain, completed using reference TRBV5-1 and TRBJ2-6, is KAGVTQTPRYLIKTRGQQVTLSCSPISGHRSVSWYQQTPGQGLQFLFEYFSETQRNKGNFPGRFSGRQFSNSRSEMNVSTLELGDSALYLCASSPRAGANVLTFGAGSRLTVL.

The CDR3 loop is CASSWTGAGANVLTF. The CDR3 coding sequence is TGCGCCAGCAGCTGGACGGGTGCTGGGGCCAACGTCCTGACTTTC. The genes are TRBV5-1 and TRBJ2-6; D is ambiguous. V gave up 3 bases and J gave up 2 bases, with 9 bases separating them. The germline gives CDR1 SGHRS, CDR2 YFSETQ. The CDR3 has 15 amino acids.

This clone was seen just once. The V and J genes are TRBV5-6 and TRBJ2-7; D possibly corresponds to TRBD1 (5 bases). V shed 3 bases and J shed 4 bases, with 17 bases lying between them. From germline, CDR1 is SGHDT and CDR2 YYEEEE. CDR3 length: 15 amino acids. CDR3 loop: CASSYYRPSSYEQYF. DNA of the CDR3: TGTGCCAGCAGCTACTACAGGCCCTCTTCGTACGAGCAGTACTTC.

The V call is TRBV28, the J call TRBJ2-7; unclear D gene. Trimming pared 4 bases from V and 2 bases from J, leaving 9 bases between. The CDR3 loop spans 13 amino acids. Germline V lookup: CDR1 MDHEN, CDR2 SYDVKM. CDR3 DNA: TGTGCCAGCAGTTCTCTTAATCCCTACGAGCAGTACTTC. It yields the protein CASSSLNPYEQYF. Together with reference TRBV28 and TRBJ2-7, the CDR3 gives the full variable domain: DVKVTQSSRYLVKRTGEKVFLECVQDMDHENMFWYRQDPGLGLRLIYFSYDVKMKEKGDIPEGYSVSREKKERFSLILESASTNQTSMYLCASSSLNPYEQYFGPGTRLTVT.

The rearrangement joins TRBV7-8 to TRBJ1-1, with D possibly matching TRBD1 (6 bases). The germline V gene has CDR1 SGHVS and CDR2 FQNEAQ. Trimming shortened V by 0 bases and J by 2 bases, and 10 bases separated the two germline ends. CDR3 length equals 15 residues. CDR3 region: CASSLALQGNTEAFF. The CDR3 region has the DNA TGTGCCAGCAGCTTAGCGCTACAGGGCAACACTGAAGCTTTCTTT.